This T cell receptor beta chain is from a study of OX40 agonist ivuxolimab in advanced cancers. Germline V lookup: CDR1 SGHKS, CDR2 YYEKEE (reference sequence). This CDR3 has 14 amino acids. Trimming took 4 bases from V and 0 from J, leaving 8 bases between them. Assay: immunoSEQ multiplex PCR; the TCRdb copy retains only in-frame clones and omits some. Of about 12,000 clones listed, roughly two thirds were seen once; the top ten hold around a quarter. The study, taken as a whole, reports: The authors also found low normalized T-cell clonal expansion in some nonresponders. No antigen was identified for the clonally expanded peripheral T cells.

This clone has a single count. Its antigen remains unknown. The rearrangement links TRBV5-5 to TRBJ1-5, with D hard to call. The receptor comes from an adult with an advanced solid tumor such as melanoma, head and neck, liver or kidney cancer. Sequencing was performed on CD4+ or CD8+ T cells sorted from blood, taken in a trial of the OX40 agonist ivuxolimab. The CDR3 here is CASSPFYSNQPQHF. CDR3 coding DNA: TGTGCCAGCAGCCCTTTCTATAGCAATCAGCCCCAGCATTTT.